The 3 T cell receptor beta chains in this list originate from one sample, sequenced in a study of blood T cell repertoires in COVID-19. The table came from immunoSEQ multiplex PCR; TCRdb's copy has only in-frame clones and leaves some out. The table records 300,000 to 400,000 clones, approximately 91% of them present only once. Sequencing was done on a sample of peripheral blood. The receptors stem from a woman in her seventies with COVID-19, enrolled during active disease.

The V gene is TRBV7-2, the J gene TRBJ1-5; D call uncertain. Germline CDR1 is SGHTA and CDR2 is FQGNSA. With 1 base removed from V and 3 bases from J, the gap between germline ends came to 10 bases. The length of the CDR3 is 15 residues. The DNA for the CDR3 is TGTGCCAGCAGCTTAGAAGGGAGCTTCAATCAGCCCCAGCATTTT. Protein product: CASSLEGSFNQPQHF.

The chain has TRBV7-6 and TRBJ2-7; D is uncertain. This CDR3 has 16 amino acids. Germline V gives CDR1 SGHVS, CDR2 FNYEAQ. Trimming cost V 0 bases and J 4 bases, with 16 bases left between them. In nucleotides, the CDR3 is TGTGCCAGCAGCTTAGCACTTCCCAAATACTCATACGAGCAGTACTTC. Translated: CASSLALPKYSYEQYF.

V and J are TRBV7-2 and TRBJ1-1; D perhaps matches TRBD1 (6 bases). Per germline, CDR1 SGHTA and CDR2 FQGNSA. The V end was cut by 4 bases, the J end by 9 bases, with 21 bases between. This CDR3 comprises 15 residues. The CDR3 protein is CASSSPGPGVSKAFF. CDR3 DNA sequence: TGTGCCAGCAGCTCCCCAGGGCCAGGGGTAAGTAAAGCTTTCTTT. Together with reference TRBV7-2 and TRBJ1-1, the CDR3 gives the full variable domain: GAGVSQSPSNKVTEKGKDVELRCDPISGHTALYWYRQSLGQGLEFLIYFQGNSAPDKSGLPSDRFSAERTGGSVSTLTIQRTQQEDSAVYLCASSSPGPGVSKAFFGQGTRLTVV.